A single sample is the source of the 19 T cell receptor beta chains below, sequenced in a study of cytomegalovirus exposure and HLA in healthy donors (dated by TCRdb to 2016 to 2017). Library method: the immunoSEQ multiplex PCR assay. A mixture of 60 forward primers for TCR Vbeta segments and 13 reverse primers for TCR Jbeta segments was used in the multiplex PCR. TCRdb mirrors the immuneACCESS table, restricted to in-frame sequences. Some clones are absent from its copies; in checked studies, under half trace to an unresolved V gene, and the reason for the others is unknown. The table held for this sample gives tens of thousands of clones. The biggest ten clones account for approximately 18% of the sample. Material for sequencing was PBMCs. All receptors derive from a male donor in good health and CMV-seropositive.

CDR3 loop: CASSPETGGYEQYF. The CDR3 nucleotides are TGTGCCAGCTCACCAGAAACAGGGGGCTACGAGCAGTACTTC. The V and J genes are TRBV18 and TRBJ2-7, with 8 bases fitting TRBD1. Trimming cost V 2 bases and J 3 bases; bases outside gene matches: 3. CDR3 length equals 14 residues. Germline V gene lookup returns CDR1 KGHSH and CDR2 LQKENI.

The rearrangement uses TRBV18 and TRBJ2-7; TRBD2 matches 8 bases. CDR1 and CDR2 from the germline V gene are KGHSH and LQKENI. The CDR3 length is 15 residues. J was trimmed by 2 bases and V by 3 bases; bases with no gene match: 6. CDR3 in amino acids: CASSPGRVDTYEQYF. The CDR3 DNA is TGTGCCAGCTCACCCGGGAGGGTTGACACCTACGAGCAGTACTTC.

V usage is TRBV7-9 and J usage is TRBJ2-2, with 7 positions matching TRBD1. From germline, CDR1 is SEHNR and CDR2 FQNEAQ (reference sequence). This CDR3 is built from 14 residues. The junction had 4 bases not matched to a gene; V was cut back by 5 bases and J by 4 bases. The CDR3 DNA reads as TGTGCCAGCAGCCCGGGACAGCCCACCGGGGAGCTGTTTTTT. Protein product: CASSPGQPTGELFF.

The chain couples TRBV5-8 to TRBJ2-7, with 10 bases identical to TRBD1. The J segment lost 6 bases and the V segment lost 6 bases, leaving 18 bases of the junction unmatched. Germline CDR1 and CDR2: SGHTS and YDEGEE. There are 17 residues in the CDR3. The CDR3, as DNA: TGTGCCAGCAACTCCATGGGGACAGGGGCTTGGGCTCTCGAGCAGTACTTC. Translating gives CASNSMGTGAWALEQYF.

The chain couples TRBV4-2 to TRBJ2-1; tentative D call: TRBD1 (6 bases). With 3 bases removed from V and 7 bases from J, the gap between germline ends came to 10 bases. The CDR3 contains 13 residues. Germline loops: CDR1 LGHNA, CDR2 YNFKEQ. In DNA, the CDR3 is TGTGCCAGCAGCCAGAACAGGGTAAATGAGCAGTTCTTC. It translates to CASSQNRVNEQFF.

The chain links TRBV4-1 to TRBJ2-7; 8 nucleotides agree with TRBD1. V shed 4 bases, J shed 3 bases, and the junction held 14 bases outside the gene matches. There are 17 residues in the CDR3. Germline V gives CDR1 MGHRA, CDR2 YSYEKL. The CDR3 is CASSLRDRGMMFYEQYF. The CDR3 region has the DNA TGCGCCAGCAGCCTCCGAGACAGGGGAATGATGTTCTACGAGCAGTACTTC.

The chain carries TRBV7-9 and TRBJ2-5, with D possibly matching TRBD2 (6 bases). The last part of the DNA fits TRBJ2-7 better; the J call may be wrong. Germline V lookup: CDR1 SEHNR, CDR2 FQNEAQ (reference sequence). CDR3 length: 14 residues. CDR3 in amino acids: CASSLVGSGYEQYF. DNA of the CDR3: TGTGCCAGCAGCTTAGTAGGTAGCGGCTACGAGCAGTACTTC.

The chain carries TRBV4-3 and TRBJ2-7, with a weak D call TRBD2 (5 bases). V was shortened by 0 bases and J by 2 bases, with 14 bases between the two germline ends. Germline loops: CDR1 LGHNA, CDR2 YSLEER. This CDR3 comprises 16 residues. CDR3 protein: CASSQEGPGSPYEQYF. The CDR3 bases are TGCGCCAGCAGCCAAGAAGGCCCGGGGAGCCCCTACGAGCAGTACTTC.

V is TRBV6-6 and J is TRBJ2-5; 9 nucleotides line up with TRBD2. The CDR3 is 15 amino acids. Germline V lookup: CDR1 MNHNY, CDR2 SVGAGI (reference sequence). J was trimmed by 1 base and V by 8 bases; bases with no gene match: 8. The chain's CDR3 is CASGLLAGPQETQYF. As DNA, the CDR3 is TGTGCCAGCGGACTACTAGCGGGCCCCCAAGAGACCCAGTACTTC.

The chain carries TRBV2 and TRBJ2-5; weak D call: TRBD2 (5 bases). The CDR3 totals 14 residues. Trimming took 3 bases from V and 2 from J, leaving 10 bases between them. Germline lookup yields CDR1 SNHLY and CDR2 FYNNEI. CDR3 residues: CASSDMRRQETQYF. The CDR3 DNA reads TGTGCCAGCAGTGACATGCGGAGGCAAGAGACCCAGTACTTC.

The chain combines TRBV29-1 with TRBJ2-1; D not resolved. The CDR3 runs to 16 residues. Per germline, CDR1 SQVTM and CDR2 ANQGSEA. Deletions cut 7 bases from V and 0 bases from J, with 19 bases between. CDR3 nucleotides: TGCAGCGCCATCCCGATTGCGTTGGTCTCCTACAATGAGCAGTTCTTC. This codes for CSAIPIALVSYNEQFF.

The J gene is TRBJ2-1, the V gene TRBV7-3, with 7 positions matching TRBD2. From germline, CDR1 is SGHTA and CDR2 FQGTGA. CDR3 length equals 15 residues. The V and J ends lost 3 bases and 0 bases, in that order; junction bases with no gene match: 2. This CDR3 reads CASSFGGSSYNEQFF. DNA for the CDR3: TGTGCCAGCAGCTTCGGGGGGAGCTCCTACAATGAGCAGTTCTTC.

This sequence joins TRBV4-2 and TRBJ2-3; 10 bases fit TRBD2. After removal of 1 base from V and 4 bases from J, the junction contained 5 bases not matched to a gene. The CDR3 runs 16 residues. Germline V gene data show CDR1 as LGHNA and CDR2 as YNFKEQ. CDR3: CASSQGLAGAADTQYF. Here the CDR3 DNA reads TGTGCCAGCAGCCAAGGGCTAGCGGGAGCTGCAGATACGCAGTATTTT.

CDR3 protein: CASSLGPGGTRGGNQPQHF. The CDR3 coding sequence is TGTGCCAGCAGTTTGGGGCCAGGGGGCACAAGAGGGGGCAATCAGCCCCAGCATTTT. The V call is TRBV28, the J call TRBJ1-5; 8 nucleotides align to TRBD1. Losses at the gene ends were 3 bases for V and 2 bases for J; bases not matched to a gene: 15. CDR1 MDHEN and CDR2 SYDVKM come from the germline V gene. The CDR3 runs 19 residues.

This chain joins TRBV4-1 and TRBJ1-2; 11 bases align to TRBD1. With 1 base clipped from V and 4 bases from J, the junction kept 17 bases outside the gene matches. Germline lookup yields CDR1 MGHRA and CDR2 YSYEKL. The length of the CDR3 is 20 residues. The CDR3 reads CASSQVLLDRGRPMAYGYTF. The CDR3 bases are TGCGCCAGCAGCCAAGTGTTATTGGACAGGGGGCGCCCCATGGCCTATGGCTACACCTTC.

The gene calls are TRBV7-2 and TRBJ2-5; 9 nucleotides line up with TRBD2. Germline trimming cut 4 bases from V and 4 bases from J; bases unmatched to any gene: 7. There are 15 residues in the CDR3. Germline CDR1 SGHTA, CDR2 FQGNSA. CDR3 protein: CASSSGTSLPETQYF. In DNA, the CDR3 is TGTGCCAGCAGCTCCGGGACTAGCCTGCCAGAGACCCAGTACTTC.

The gene calls are TRBV5-1 and TRBJ2-3; weak D call: TRBD2 (6 bases). There are 14 residues in the CDR3. The ends were cut back, 2 bases at V and 5 bases at J, with 12 bases in the middle. CDR1 SGHRS and CDR2 YFSETQ come from the germline V gene. The CDR3 DNA is TGCGCCAGCAGCTTAATAGCGGAGGGAGATACGCAGTATTTT. It yields the protein CASSLIAEGDTQYF.

The chain has TRBV4-2 and TRBJ1-2; D is ambiguous. This CDR3 is built from 12 residues. Trimming left V 3 bases short and J 6 bases short, with 8 bases between. CDR1 and CDR2 (germline): LGHNA, YNFKEQ. CDR3 amino acids: CASSQGLDGYTF. The CDR3 DNA follows: TGTGCCAGCAGCCAGGGCCTGGATGGCTACACCTTC.

The chain couples TRBV4-2 to TRBJ2-5, with TRBD2 matching 10 bases. This CDR3 spans 16 amino acids. Trimming took 0 bases from V and 4 from J; bases not matched to a gene: 5. CDR1 is LGHNA and CDR2 is YNFKEQ in the germline V gene. The CDR3 DNA sequence: TGTGCCAGCAGCCAAGACAGCGGGGGGGCGTCAGAGACCCAGTACTTC. This codes for CASSQDSGGASETQYF.